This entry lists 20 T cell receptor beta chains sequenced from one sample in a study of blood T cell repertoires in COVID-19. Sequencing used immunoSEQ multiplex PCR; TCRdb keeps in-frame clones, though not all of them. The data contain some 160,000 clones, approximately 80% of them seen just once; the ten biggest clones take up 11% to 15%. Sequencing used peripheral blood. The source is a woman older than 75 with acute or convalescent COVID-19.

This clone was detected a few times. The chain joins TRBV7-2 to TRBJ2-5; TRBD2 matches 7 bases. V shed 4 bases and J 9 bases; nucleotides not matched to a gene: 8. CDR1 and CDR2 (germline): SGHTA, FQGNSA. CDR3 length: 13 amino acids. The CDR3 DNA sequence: TGTGCCAGCAGCTCCACCCCGAGCGGGGCCCAGTACTTC. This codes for CASSSTPSGAQYF. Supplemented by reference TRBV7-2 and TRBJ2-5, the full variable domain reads GAGVSQSPSNKVTEKGKDVELRCDPISGHTALYWYRQSLGQGLEFLIYFQGNSAPDKSGLPSDRFSAERTGGSVSTLTIQRTQQEDSAVYLCASSSTPSGAQYFGPGTRLLVL.

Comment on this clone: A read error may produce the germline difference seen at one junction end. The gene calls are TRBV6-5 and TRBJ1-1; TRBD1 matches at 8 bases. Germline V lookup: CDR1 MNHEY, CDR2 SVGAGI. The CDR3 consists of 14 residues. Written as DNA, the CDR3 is TGTGCCAGCAGTGACTCTTGGGCACAGGGGGAGGCTTTCTTT. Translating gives CASSDSWAQGEAFF.

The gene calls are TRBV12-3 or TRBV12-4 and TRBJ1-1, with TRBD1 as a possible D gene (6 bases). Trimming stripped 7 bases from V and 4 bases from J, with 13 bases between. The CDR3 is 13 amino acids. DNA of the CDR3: TGTGCCAGCACCTGGACAGATTCCACTGAAGCTTTCTTT. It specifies CASTWTDSTEAFF.

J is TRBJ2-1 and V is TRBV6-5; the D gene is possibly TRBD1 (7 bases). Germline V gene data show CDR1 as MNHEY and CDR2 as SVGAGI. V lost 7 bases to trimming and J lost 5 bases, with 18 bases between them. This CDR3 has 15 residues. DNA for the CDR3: TGTGCCAGCACCCCCTGGGGGGACAGCGACAATGAGCAGTTCTTC. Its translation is CASTPWGDSDNEQFF.

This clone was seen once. The CDR3 bases are TGTGCCAGTAGTATTGGGAGCTCCTACAATGAGCAGTTCTTC. This translates into CASSIGSSYNEQFF. The V and J genes are TRBV19 and TRBJ2-1; the D gene is possibly TRBD2 (5 bases). CDR1 LNHDA and CDR2 SQIVND come from the germline V gene (reference sequence). Trimming shortened V by 3 bases and J by 0 bases, and 6 bases separated the two germline ends. This CDR3 region has 14 residues.

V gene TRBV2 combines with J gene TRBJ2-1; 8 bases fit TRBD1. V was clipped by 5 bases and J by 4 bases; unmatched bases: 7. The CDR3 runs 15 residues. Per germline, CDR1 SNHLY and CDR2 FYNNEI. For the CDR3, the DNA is TGTGCCAGCAGTAAAGACAGGGGACCTTACAATGAGCAGTTCTTC. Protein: CASSKDRGPYNEQFF.

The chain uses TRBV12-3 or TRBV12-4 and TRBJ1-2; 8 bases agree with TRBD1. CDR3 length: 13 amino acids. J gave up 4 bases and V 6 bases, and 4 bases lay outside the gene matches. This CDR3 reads CASRQGGSYGYTF. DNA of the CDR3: TGTGCCAGCAGACAGGGGGGAAGCTATGGCTACACCTTC.

CDR3 DNA: TGTGCCAGCAGCTTAGACTTCGCGGGGAGCTCCTACGAGCAGTACTTC. Translation: CASSLDFAGSSYEQYF. The V gene is TRBV7-2, the J gene TRBJ2-7, with D possibly TRBD2 on 6 matching bases. V was pared by 1 base and J by 0 bases, with 13 bases between. Looked up from germline, CDR1 is SGHTA and CDR2 is FQGNSA. This CDR3 is built from 16 residues.

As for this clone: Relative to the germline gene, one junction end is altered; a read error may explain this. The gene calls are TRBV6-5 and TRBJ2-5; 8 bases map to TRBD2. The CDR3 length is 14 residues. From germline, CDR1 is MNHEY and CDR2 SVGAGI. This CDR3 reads CASGPGTRQGTQYF. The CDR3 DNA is TGTGCCAGTGGTCCCGGGACTAGACAAGGGACCCAGTACTTC.

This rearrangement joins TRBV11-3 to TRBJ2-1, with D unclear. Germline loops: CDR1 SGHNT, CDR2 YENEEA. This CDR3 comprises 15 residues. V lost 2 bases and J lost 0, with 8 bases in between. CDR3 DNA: TGTGCCAGCAGCTTACGCGGTGGCTCCTACAATGAGCAGTTCTTC. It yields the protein CASSLRGGSYNEQFF.

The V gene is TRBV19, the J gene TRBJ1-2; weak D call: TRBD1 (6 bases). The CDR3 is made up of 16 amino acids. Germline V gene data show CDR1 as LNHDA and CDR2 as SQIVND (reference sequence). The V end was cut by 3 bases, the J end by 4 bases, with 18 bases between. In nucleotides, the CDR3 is TGTGCCAGTAGTATTCCGAGCTGGGGGCCAAGCTATGGCTACACCTTC. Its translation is CASSIPSWGPSYGYTF. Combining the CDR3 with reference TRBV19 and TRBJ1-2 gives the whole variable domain DGGITQSPKYLFRKEGQNVTLSCEQNLNHDAMYWYRQDPGQGLRLIYYSQIVNDFQKGDIAEGYSVSREKKESFPLTVTSAQKNPTAFYLCASSIPSWGPSYGYTFGSGTRLTVV.

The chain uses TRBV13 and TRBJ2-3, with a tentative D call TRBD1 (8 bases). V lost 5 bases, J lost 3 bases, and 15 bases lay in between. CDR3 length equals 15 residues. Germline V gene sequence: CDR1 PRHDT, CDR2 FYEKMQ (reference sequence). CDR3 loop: CASSRQRDRTDTQYF. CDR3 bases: TGTGCCAGCAGCCGACAGCGGGACAGGACAGATACGCAGTATTTT.

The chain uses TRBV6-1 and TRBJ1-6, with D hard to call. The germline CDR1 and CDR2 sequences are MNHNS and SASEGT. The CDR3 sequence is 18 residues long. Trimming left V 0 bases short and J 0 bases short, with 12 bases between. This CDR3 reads CASSEALRRSSYNSPLHF. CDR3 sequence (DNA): TGTGCCAGCAGTGAAGCGCTTCGTAGGAGCTCCTATAATTCACCCCTCCACTTT.

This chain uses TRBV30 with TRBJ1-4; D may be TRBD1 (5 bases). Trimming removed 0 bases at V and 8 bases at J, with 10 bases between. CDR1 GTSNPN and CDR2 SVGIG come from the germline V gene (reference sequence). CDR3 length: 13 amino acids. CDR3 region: CAWSVNRGEKLFF. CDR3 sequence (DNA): TGTGCCTGGAGTGTAAACCGGGGGGAAAAACTGTTTTTT.

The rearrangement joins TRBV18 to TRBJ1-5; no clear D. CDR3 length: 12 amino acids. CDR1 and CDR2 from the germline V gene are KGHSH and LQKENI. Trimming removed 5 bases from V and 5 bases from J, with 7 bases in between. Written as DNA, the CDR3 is TGTGCCAGCTCAGACTCCCATCAGCCCCAGCATTTT. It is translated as CASSDSHQPQHF.

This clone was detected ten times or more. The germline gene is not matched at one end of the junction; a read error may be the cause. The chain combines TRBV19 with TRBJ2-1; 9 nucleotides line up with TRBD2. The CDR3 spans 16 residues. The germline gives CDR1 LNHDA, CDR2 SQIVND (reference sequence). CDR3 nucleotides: TGTGCCAGTACGAAACCGGGACTAGCTTTTCTACCTTACAGGGTCTTC. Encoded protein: CASTKPGLAFLPYRVF.

The CDR3 reads CASSPLGGQGTGNTIYF. The CDR3 region has the DNA TGTGCCAGCAGCCCCCTGGGCGGACAGGGGACTGGAAACACCATATATTTT. The V call is TRBV7-9, the J call TRBJ1-3; 9 bases match TRBD1. Trimming took 5 bases from V and 2 from J; bases not matched to a gene: 10. The CDR3 contains 17 residues. Germline CDR1 is SEHNR and CDR2 is FQNEAQ (reference sequence).

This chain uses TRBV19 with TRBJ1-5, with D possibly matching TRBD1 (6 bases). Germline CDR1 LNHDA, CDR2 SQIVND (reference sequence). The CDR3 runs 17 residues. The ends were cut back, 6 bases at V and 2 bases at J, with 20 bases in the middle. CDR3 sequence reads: CASRPPTGPKGNQPQHF. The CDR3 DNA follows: TGTGCCAGTAGACCGCCGACAGGCCCTAAGGGCAATCAGCCCCAGCATTTT. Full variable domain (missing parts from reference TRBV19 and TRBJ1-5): DGGITQSPKYLFRKEGQNVTLSCEQNLNHDAMYWYRQDPGQGLRLIYYSQIVNDFQKGDIAEGYSVSREKKESFPLTVTSAQKNPTAFYLCASRPPTGPKGNQPQHFGDGTRLSIL.

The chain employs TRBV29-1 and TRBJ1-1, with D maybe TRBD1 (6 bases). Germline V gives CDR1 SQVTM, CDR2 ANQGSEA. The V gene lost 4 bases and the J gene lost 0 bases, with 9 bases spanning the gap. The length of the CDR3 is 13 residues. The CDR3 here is CSVADRLNTEAFF. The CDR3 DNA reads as TGCAGCGTTGCGGACAGACTGAACACTGAAGCTTTCTTT.

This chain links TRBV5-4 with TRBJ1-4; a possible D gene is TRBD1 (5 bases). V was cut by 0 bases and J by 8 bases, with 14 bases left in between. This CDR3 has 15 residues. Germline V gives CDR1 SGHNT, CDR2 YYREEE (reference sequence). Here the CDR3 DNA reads TGTGCCAGCAGCTTGGACCAGGGTAAAGGGGAAAAACTGTTTTTT. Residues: CASSLDQGKGEKLFF.